The 5 T cell receptor beta chains given below trace back to one sample, sequenced in a study of neoadjuvant anti-PD-1 for oral cavity cancer. Profiled with immunoSEQ multiplex PCR; TCRdb holds only in-frame clones, not every one. The repertoire has fewer than 35,000 clones, 85% to 90% of them found once; the top ten carry 3.5%. The sequenced sample was PBMCs, obtained before nivolumab (anti-PD-1) treatment. All receptors derive from a person aged 35 to 85 with oral cavity squamous cell carcinoma.

This rearrangement joins TRBV10-3 to TRBJ2-7; D is ambiguous. V was cut by 0 bases and J by 1 base, with 7 bases left in between. The CDR3 length is 14 residues. Per germline, CDR1 ENHRY and CDR2 SYGVKD. The CDR3 spells CAISESRDSYEQYF. CDR3 in DNA: TGTGCCATCAGTGAGTCTAGGGATTCCTACGAGCAGTACTTC.

The chain employs TRBV19 and TRBJ1-2; perhaps TRBD1 as D (6 bases). Trimming pared 1 base from V and 8 bases from J, leaving 17 bases between. CDR3 length equals 15 residues. From germline, CDR1 is LNHDA and CDR2 SQIVND (reference sequence). CDR3 nucleotide sequence: TGTGCCAGTAGTATAGTAGGGGGGGGCGCGATCGGCTACACCTTC. Translation: CASSIVGGGAIGYTF.

V is TRBV11-2 and J is TRBJ1-1; D is unresolved. Germline-derived CDR1 and CDR2 are SGHAT and FQNNGV. The CDR3 has 15 residues. The V end lost 2 bases, the J end lost 5 bases, and 15 bases lay between the germline ends. Here the CDR3 DNA reads TGTGCCAGCAGCTTACTTAGTCGCGGTATAACTGAAGCTTTCTTT. It codes for CASSLLSRGITEAFF.

This clone appeared a single time. This chain connects TRBV11-3 to TRBJ1-6, with TRBD1 matching 9 bases. Germline loops: CDR1 SGHNT, CDR2 YENEEA. V was pared by 5 bases and J by 5 bases, with 1 base of the junction left unmatched. This CDR3 region has 14 residues. The CDR3 here is CASSRQGDNSPLHF. DNA of the CDR3: TGTGCCAGCAGCCGACAGGGGGATAATTCACCCCTCCACTTT.

The gene calls are TRBV7-9 and TRBJ1-6; D possibly corresponds to TRBD1 (6 bases). CDR1 is SEHNR, CDR2 FQNEAQ, per germline (reference sequence). CDR3 length: 15 amino acids. V was pared by 3 bases and J by 6 bases, with 12 bases between. CDR3 residues: CASSFAGTSNSPLHF. The CDR3 DNA sequence: TGTGCCAGCAGCTTCGCCGGGACAAGTAATTCACCCCTCCACTTT. Variable domain in full (rest from reference TRBV7-9 and TRBJ1-6): DTGVSQNPRHKITKRGQNVTFRCDPISEHNRLYWYRQTLGQGPEFLTYFQNEAQLEKSRLLSDRFSAERPKGSFSTLEIQRTEQGDSAMYLCASSFAGTSNSPLHFGNGTRLTVT.